These T cell receptor beta chains were read from a single sample in a study of blood T cells in healthy people across ages. Each CDR3 protein is one row after TCRdb ran MiXCR on the 5' RACE reads. The sample lists fewer than 800,000 distinct CDR3 sequences; around a fifth were seen once. The specimen was blood. The receptors here all came from a man aged 65-85 years in good health. Each CDR3 is given with its conserved first and last residue. The D gene is left open where the match is weak. Size is stated for part of the rows, as once, few or many counts, or as a class when the clone is expanded.

cdr3_length	v_call	j_call	clone_size	d_call	cdr3_nt	cdr3_aa
13	TRBV28	TRBJ2-7	-	-	TGTGCCAGCAGTTTAAAACAGAACGGGATGCAGTACTTC	CASSLKQNGMQYF
17	TRBV12-3/TRBV12-4	TRBJ2-3	few	-	TGTGCCAGCAGCCCCTTATCGGGCCACGCTAGCACAGATACGCAGTATTTT	CASSPLSGHASTDTQYF
16	TRBV19	TRBJ2-5	-	TRBD2	TGTGCCAGTAGTATAGGCGGTAGCGGGTCCCAAGAGACCCAGTACTTC	CASSIGGSGSQETQYF
14	TRBV7-2	TRBJ2-3	few	-	TGTGCCAGCCTCCAAAGGTGGGAAGCAGATACGCAGTATTTT	CASLQRWEADTQYF
12	TRBV20-1	TRBJ2-7	-	-	TGCAGTGCCATACAGGTTTACTACGAGCAGTACTTC	CSAIQVYYEQYF
15	TRBV10-3	TRBJ2-5	few	-	TGTGCCATCAGTGAGTCCGGAGGTGTTGGGGAGACCCAGTACTTC	CAISESGGVGETQYF
15	TRBV28	TRBJ2-7	once	-	TGTGCCAGCAGCTTGAGACCAGCAAGCTCCTACGAGCAGTACTTC	CASSLRPASSYEQYF
14	TRBV11-2	TRBJ1-1	-	-	TGTGCCAGCAGCCAACAGGGTATGAGAACTGAAGCTTTCTTT	CASSQQGMRTEAFF
14	TRBV12-3/TRBV12-4	TRBJ1-2	few	-	TGTGCCAGCAGGTCCTTAGGGGCTAACTATGGCTACACCTTC	CASRSLGANYGYTF
12	TRBV20-1	TRBJ1-1	-	-	TGCAGTGCCATGGGGGGGAACACTGAAGCTTTCTTT	CSAMGGNTEAFF
14	TRBV7-2	TRBJ2-5	few	TRBD2	TGTGCCAGCATCAGAGCGGGAGGGGTAGAGACCCAGTACTTC	CASIRAGGVETQYF
14	TRBV2	TRBJ1-6	-	TRBD1	TGTGCCAGCAGTAACAGGACAGGGAATTCACCCCTCCACTTT	CASSNRTGNSPLHF
14	TRBV28	TRBJ2-7	few	-	TGTGCCAGCAGTTTAGAAGCGTACTCCTACGAGCAGTACTTC	CASSLEAYSYEQYF
14	TRBV3-1	TRBJ2-2	few	-	TGTGCCAGCCCTTCCCCAGTTGGAACCGGGGAGCTGTTTTTT	CASPSPVGTGELFF
15	TRBV7-2	TRBJ2-5	-	-	TGTGCCAGCAAAACAGGGTGGGGCACGCCGGAGACCCAGTACTTC	CASKTGWGTPETQYF
15	TRBV7-7	TRBJ2-5	many	TRBD2	TGTGCTAGCAGCGGCACTAGCGGGAGTGTGGAGACCCAGTACTTC	CASSGTSGSVETQYF
16	TRBV5-4	TRBJ2-2	-	TRBD1	TGTGCCAGCAGCCCAGACAGGGGGCGGAACACCGGGGAGCTGTTTTTT	CASSPDRGRNTGELFF
15	TRBV25-1	TRBJ1-3	few	TRBD1	TGTGCCAGCAGTTCCCAGGGGGCGACGGGAAACACCATATATTTT	CASSSQGATGNTIYF
15	TRBV20-1	TRBJ2-5	many	TRBD2	TGCAGTGCTAGAGGACCGACTAGCCGCCAAGAGACCCAGTACTTC	CSARGPTSRQETQYF
16	TRBV6-1	TRBJ2-7	-	TRBD2	TGTGCCAGCCAGAGAGGACTAGCGGGAGGAGGATACGAGCAGTACTTC	CASQRGLAGGGYEQYF
15	TRBV28	TRBJ2-7	many	TRBD2	TGTGCCAGCAGTTTCGGGCTAGCGGCCTCCTACGAGCAGTACTTC	CASSFGLAASYEQYF
15	TRBV4-1	TRBJ2-7	-	-	TGCGCCAGCAGCCAAACTACCGCTTTCTCTTACGAGCAGTACTTC	CASSQTTAFSYEQYF
16	TRBV15	TRBJ1-5	few	TRBD1	TGTGCCACCAGCAGAGAGGCGACAGGGGAAAGTCAGCCCCAGCATTTT	CATSREATGESQPQHF
14	TRBV28	TRBJ1-1	-	-	TGTGCCAGCAGTCCCACCCAGGGAGGCACTGTAGCTTTCTTT	CASSPTQGGTVAFF
15	TRBV3-1	TRBJ2-3	-	-	TGTGCCAGCAGCCAAGATCTTACGGGTACAGATACGCAGTATTTT	CASSQDLTGTDTQYF
14	TRBV20-1	TRBJ1-2	-	-	TGCAGTGCTAGTCTGCCCGTAGCTAACTATGGCTACACCTTC	CSASLPVANYGYTF
16	TRBV4-1	TRBJ2-7	few	TRBD2	TGCGCCAGCAGCCAAGGCAGCGGGAGGGCCGTTTACGAGCAGTACTTC	CASSQGSGRAVYEQYF
14	TRBV9	TRBJ2-5	many	-	TGTGCCAGCAGCCTTCACGGACAGCAAGAGACCCAGTACTTC	CASSLHGQQETQYF
16	TRBV24-1	TRBJ2-2	-	-	TGTGCCGCCAGTGATTCGCGCGGTCCGAACACCGGGGAGCTGTTTTTT	CAASDSRGPNTGELFF
13	TRBV19	TRBJ2-7	few	-	TGTGCCAGTAGATGGGATCCGGAGTCCGAGCAGTACTTC	CASRWDPESEQYF
14	TRBV20-1	TRBJ1-2	-	-	TGCAGTGCTAGAGATCTATCTGCTAGTGATGGCTACACCTTC	CSARDLSASDGYTF
12	TRBV6-6	TRBJ2-7	-	-	TGTGCCAGCACTAGGGGGGGCTACGAGCAGTACTTC	CASTRGGYEQYF
15	TRBV27	TRBJ2-7	many	-	TGTGCCAGCAGTTTAGCAACCTCACGCGGTTACGAGCAGTACTTC	CASSLATSRGYEQYF
18	TRBV2	TRBJ2-7	-	-	TGTGCCAGCAGCGGACCAGTGGTCCTGGGCCCTCCTACCTACGAGCAGTACTTC	CASSGPVVLGPPTYEQYF
14	TRBV5-6	TRBJ1-1	few	-	TGTGCCAGCAGCTTGCTCCGGTTTGACACTGAAGCTTTCTTT	CASSLLRFDTEAFF
13	TRBV18	TRBJ2-1	-	-	TGTGCCAGCTCACCAGCATTGGGGGGTGAGCAGTTCTTC	CASSPALGGEQFF
16	TRBV7-3	TRBJ2-1	-	-	TGTGCCAGCAGCTTAACTGCGGCAAGCTCCTACAATGAGCAGTTCTTC	CASSLTAASSYNEQFF
13	TRBV10-3	TRBJ2-1	few	-	TGTGCCATTTCGACAGGCTCCTACAATGGGCAGTTCTTC	CAISTGSYNGQFF
14	TRBV6-6	TRBJ1-4	-	TRBD1	TGTGCCAGCAGGTATACGACAGGGTCCGAAAAACTGTTTTTT	CASRYTTGSEKLFF
14	TRBV29-1	TRBJ2-3	-	-	TGCAGCGTTTTAGACGGAACGCGGACAGATACGCAGTATTTT	CSVLDGTRTDTQYF
14	TRBV6-4	TRBJ2-3	-	TRBD2	TGTGCCAGCAGTGCCCTAGCGGGGGCAGATACGCAGTATTTT	CASSALAGADTQYF
15	TRBV3-1	TRBJ2-1	many	TRBD2	TGCGCCAGCAGCCAATCTAGCGGGTCCTACAATGAGCAGTTCTTC	CASSQSSGSYNEQFF
11	TRBV19	TRBJ2-5	few	-	TGTGTCAGTAGTATAGGAGAGACCCAGTACTTC	CVSSIGETQYF
12	TRBV5-1	TRBJ2-7	-	-	TGCGCCAGCAGCGGGGGTAACTACGAGCAGTACTTC	CASSGGNYEQYF
14	TRBV28	TRBJ2-7	few	-	TGTGCCAGCACTCCAAGGGGCAGGCTCTACGAGCAGTACTTC	CASTPRGRLYEQYF
15	TRBV6-6	TRBJ2-3	-	-	TGTGCCAGCAGTTACTTAACGACAGGTGATGGTACGCAGTATTTT	CASSYLTTGDGTQYF
14	TRBV18	TRBJ2-2	few	-	TGTGCCAGCTCACCGCAGACAGACACCGGGGAGCTGTTTTTT	CASSPQTDTGELFF
15	TRBV20-1	TRBJ2-2	-	TRBD2	TGCAGTGCTAGAGTAAGCGGGAGGGCCTCCGGGGAGCTGTTTTTT	CSARVSGRASGELFF
13	TRBV20-1	TRBJ2-7	few	-	TGCAGTGCATCTCCGGGCCCGATCTACGAGCAGTACTTC	CSASPGPIYEQYF
15	TRBV7-3	TRBJ1-1	-	TRBD1	TGTGCCAGCAGCTTGACAGGGGGCGTGGGCACTGAAGCTTTCTTT	CASSLTGGVGTEAFF
16	TRBV4-1	TRBJ2-3	-	TRBD2	TGCGCCAGCAGCGAAATAGCGGGAGCCATTTCAGATACGCAGTATTTT	CASSEIAGAISDTQYF
16	TRBV24-1	TRBJ2-3	few	-	TGTGCCACCAGTGATACCCAAGCTCCTGGCACAGATACGCAGTATTTT	CATSDTQAPGTDTQYF
18	TRBV27	TRBJ2-1	-	TRBD2	TGTGCCAGCAGTTTAGCAAACAAACCGGGACTAGCGGGGAATGAGCAGTTCTTC	CASSLANKPGLAGNEQFF
13	TRBV6-2/TRBV6-3	TRBJ2-4	-	-	TGTGCCAGCAGTTACGCCCTCCAAAACATTCAGTACTTC	CASSYALQNIQYF
13	TRBV9	TRBJ2-3	-	-	TGTGCCAGCAGCGTAGTGGACTCAGATACGCAGTATTTT	CASSVVDSDTQYF
15	TRBV4-3	TRBJ1-1	few	-	TGCGCCAGCAGCCAAGATGTAGGCAGGAACACTGAAGCTTTCTTT	CASSQDVGRNTEAFF
11	TRBV12-3/TRBV12-4	TRBJ1-1	few	-	TGTGCCAGCGGGCAGACAGCCGAAGCTTTCTTT	CASGQTAEAFF
15	TRBV20-1	TRBJ2-4	few	-	TGCAGTGCCGAAAAAGATCCTGTAGCCAAAAACATTCAGTACTTC	CSAEKDPVAKNIQYF